This TCR beta chain was identified in a study of cytomegalovirus exposure and HLA in healthy donors. Regarding the study as a whole: Indistinguishable V segments such as TRBV6-2 and TRBV6-3 were excluded.

For this clone: The antigen is undetermined. A junction end diverges from the germline sequence, so it may reflect a read error.

The PCR employed 60 Vbeta primers together with 13 Jbeta primers. Repertoires were generated with immunoSEQ multiplex PCR, while TCRdb's copy carries only in-frame clones and drops some. Among 70,000 to 95,000 clones listed, roughly 80% were seen once. Germline CDR1 and CDR2: SSHAT and FNYEAQ (reference sequence). The CDR3 loop spans 18 amino acids. Regarding donors, all were healthy bone marrow donors. The specimen sequenced was PBMCs. The chain carries TRBV7-7 and TRBJ2-2, with D possibly called TRBD1 or TRBD2 (5 bases each). The sequence derives from a man in his fifties or sixties in good health and CMV-seronegative. Here the CDR3 DNA reads TGTGCTAGCAGCTTAGCGCGTTTAAGGGTAAGGGGCACCGGGGAGCTGTTTTTT. Amino acid sequence: CASSLARLRVRGTGELFF.